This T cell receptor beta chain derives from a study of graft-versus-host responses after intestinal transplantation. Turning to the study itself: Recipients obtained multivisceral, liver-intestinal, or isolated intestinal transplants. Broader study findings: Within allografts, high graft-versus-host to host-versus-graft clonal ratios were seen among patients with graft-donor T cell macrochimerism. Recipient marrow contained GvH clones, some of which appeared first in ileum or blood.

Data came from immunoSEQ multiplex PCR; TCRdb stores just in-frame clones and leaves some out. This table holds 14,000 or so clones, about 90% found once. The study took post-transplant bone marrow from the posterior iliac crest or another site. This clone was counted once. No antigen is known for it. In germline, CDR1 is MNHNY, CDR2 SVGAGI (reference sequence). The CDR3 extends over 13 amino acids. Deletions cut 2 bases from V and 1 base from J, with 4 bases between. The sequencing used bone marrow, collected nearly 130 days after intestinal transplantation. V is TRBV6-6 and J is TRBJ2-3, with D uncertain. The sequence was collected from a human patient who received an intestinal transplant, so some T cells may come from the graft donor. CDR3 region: CASSYSGTDTQYF. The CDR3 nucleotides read TGTGCCAGCAGTTACAGCGGCACAGATACGCAGTATTTT.